This T cell receptor beta chain was sequenced during a study of T cells expressing NK-cell markers. Study-level information: The authors derived TCR beta repertoires from sorted CD3+CD56+NKG2C+, CD3+CD56+NKG2C- and CD3+CD56-NKG2C+ T cells. The study sequenced eight donors, seven HCMV-seropositive and one seronegative.

Germline loops: CDR1 MNHEY, CDR2 SVGAGI. The CDR3 runs to 16 residues. TCRdb reprocessed the 5' RACE reads, with one entry per CDR3 protein and no DNA. In total, the table holds a few hundred thousand distinct CDR3 sequences. This sequence originates from a man aged 18 to 30 in good health. The chain recombines TRBV6-5 with TRBJ2-3. The source material was blood T cells: a sorted CD56 or NKG2C T cell subset, CD4+ or CD8+ T cells, or bulk PBMC T cells (not recorded which). CDR3 sequence: CASSYFSAASTDTQYF.